The clone carrying this TCR beta chain was counted many times. This entry comes from a study of human T cells and chemical hapten exposure. The time point here: patch test 1, 2 weeks after DPC sensitization. Treatment indicated: therapeutic diphenylcyclopropenone sensitization with weekly scalp DPC. The study extracted total RNA from unfractionated whole blood. Individual cDNA molecules in this library carried unique molecular identifiers. TCRdb re-called the RACE reads with MiXCR, one entry per CDR3 protein. The sample lists 40,000 to 50,000 distinct CDR3 sequences, just under 4% occurring once. The germline CDR1 and CDR2 sequences are MGHRA and YSYEKL. The CDR3 runs 16 residues. Deletions cut 1 base from V and 1 base from J, with 14 bases between.

This receptor was identified in a man aged 50 to 60 with alopecia areata. Some clones in this sample may be carry-over from other donors' samples. Sample: whole blood, taken in connection with sensitization to the hapten diphenylcyclopropenone (DPC). The chain recombines TRBV4-1 with TRBJ2-7; tentatively, D is TRBD2 (5 bases). This chain's CDR3 is CASSQGSPGRSYEQYF. In nucleotides, the CDR3 is TGCGCCAGCAGCCAAGGCAGCCCGGGAAGGTCCTACGAGCAGTACTTC.